These T cell receptor beta chains were read from a single sample in a study of blood T cell repertoires in COVID-19. The protocol was immunoSEQ multiplex PCR, while the TCRdb copy is restricted to in-frame clones and leaves out a portion. The sample includes 55,000 to 75,000 clones, around 70% seen only once; the top ten take 4% to 5%. Material: peripheral blood. Receptors originate from a woman in her seventies with COVID-19, enrolled during active disease. Each CDR3 is given with its conserved first and last residue. The order of the fields is J gene, clone size, D gene, V gene, CDR3 DNA, CDR3 protein. A D gene is named only where the DNA matches it firmly. Clone size is stated in some rows and not others, as once, few, many or a class when expanded.

j_call: TRBJ2-7
clone_size: .
d_call: TRBD1
v_call: TRBV19
cdr3_nt: TGTGCCAGTAGTTCCGTGTTTGGGACAGGGGATTACGAGCAGTACTTC
cdr3_aa: CASSSVFGTGDYEQYF

j_call: TRBJ1-1
clone_size: .
d_call: .
v_call: TRBV10-1
cdr3_nt: TGCGCCAGCAGTGACAGCCTCACGGGCACTGAAGCTTTCTTT
cdr3_aa: CASSDSLTGTEAFF

j_call: TRBJ1-4
clone_size: few
d_call: .
v_call: TRBV7-9
cdr3_nt: TGTGCCAGCAGCTCCTACAGGGCGACAAATGAAAAACTGTTTTTT
cdr3_aa: CASSSYRATNEKLFF

j_call: TRBJ2-1
clone_size: .
d_call: TRBD2
v_call: TRBV5-4
cdr3_nt: TGTGCCAGCAGCAGAACTAGCGGGAGTTTTGAGCAGTTCTTC
cdr3_aa: CASSRTSGSFEQFF

j_call: TRBJ2-2
clone_size: few
d_call: TRBD1
v_call: TRBV5-8
cdr3_nt: TGTGCCAGCACTGGGCCGGGACAGCTAACCGGGGAGCTGTTTTTT
cdr3_aa: CASTGPGQLTGELFF

j_call: TRBJ2-3
clone_size: .
d_call: .
v_call: TRBV2
cdr3_nt: TGTGCCAGCACCCCCTTCACAGATACGCAGTATTTT
cdr3_aa: CASTPFTDTQYF

j_call: TRBJ2-1
clone_size: few
d_call: TRBD2
v_call: TRBV6-2/TRBV6-3
cdr3_nt: TGTGCCAGCAGTACCAAGCGGGGGGCCGACAATGAGCAGTTCTTC
cdr3_aa: CASSTKRGADNEQFF

j_call: TRBJ1-2
clone_size: few
d_call: .
v_call: TRBV6-2/TRBV6-3
cdr3_nt: TGTGCCAGCAGTTACCGGGAGGTTCTACTCTATGGCTACACCTTC
cdr3_aa: CASSYREVLLYGYTF

j_call: TRBJ2-3
clone_size: .
d_call: .
v_call: TRBV10-3
cdr3_nt: TGTGCCTCCGGGACTAGCACAGATACGCAGTATTTT
cdr3_aa: CASGTSTDTQYF

j_call: TRBJ1-1
clone_size: few
d_call: TRBD1
v_call: TRBV3-1/TRBV3-2
cdr3_nt: TGTGCCAGCAGACGAGGACAGGGCAGTACTGAAGCTTTCTTT
cdr3_aa: CASRRGQGSTEAFF

j_call: TRBJ2-7
clone_size: .
d_call: .
v_call: TRBV12-3/TRBV12-4
cdr3_nt: TGTGCCAGCAGCCTTTCGCTAGGGGCAATCTACTTC
cdr3_aa: CASSLSLGAIYF

j_call: TRBJ1-5
clone_size: .
d_call: .
v_call: TRBV19
cdr3_nt: TGTGCCAGTAGTATAGCTACAGGGAGGGGACAGCCCCAGCATTTT
cdr3_aa: CASSIATGRGQPQHF

j_call: TRBJ2-1
clone_size: .
d_call: TRBD2
v_call: TRBV7-2
cdr3_nt: TGTGCCAGCAGCTTGGACCCGGGACTAGCGGGAGGCAATGAGCAGTTCTTC
cdr3_aa: CASSLDPGLAGGNEQFF

j_call: TRBJ2-3
clone_size: .
d_call: TRBD2
v_call: TRBV12-3/TRBV12-4
cdr3_nt: TGTGCCAGCAGTTCGGGACTAGGAGATACGCAGTATTTT
cdr3_aa: CASSSGLGDTQYF

j_call: TRBJ2-3
clone_size: few
d_call: TRBD2
v_call: TRBV5-1
cdr3_nt: TGCGCCAGCAGCTCTGGACTAGCGGGGAATACAGATACGCAGTATTTT
cdr3_aa: CASSSGLAGNTDTQYF

j_call: TRBJ2-3
clone_size: .
d_call: TRBD2
v_call: TRBV10-3
cdr3_nt: TGTGCCATCAGTGGGCGGGAGAGGGAATTTAGCACAGATACGCAGTATTTT
cdr3_aa: CAISGREREFSTDTQYF

j_call: TRBJ2-1
clone_size: .
d_call: TRBD2
v_call: TRBV11-3
cdr3_nt: TGTGCCAGCAGCTTTAGCGGGGGGGCCGACAATGAGCAGTTCTTC
cdr3_aa: CASSFSGGADNEQFF

j_call: TRBJ1-4
clone_size: .
d_call: .
v_call: TRBV7-2
cdr3_nt: TGTGCCAGCAGCTTAGCTGGGGGCGCTCAGAGCAAACTGTTTTTT
cdr3_aa: CASSLAGGAQSKLFF

j_call: TRBJ1-2
clone_size: .
d_call: .
v_call: TRBV11-2
cdr3_nt: TGTGCCAGCAGGGAAGAGGCGCCCTATGGCTACACCTTC
cdr3_aa: CASREEAPYGYTF

j_call: TRBJ2-7
clone_size: once
d_call: .
v_call: TRBV7-9
cdr3_nt: TGTGCCAGCGCAATAGGAGGCTACGAGCAGTACTTC
cdr3_aa: CASAIGGYEQYF

j_call: TRBJ2-5
clone_size: .
d_call: .
v_call: TRBV7-2
cdr3_nt: TGTGCCAGCAGCGTTTCGAGGGCCCGGGAGACCCAGTACTTC
cdr3_aa: CASSVSRARETQYF

j_call: TRBJ1-2
clone_size: .
d_call: .
v_call: TRBV24-1
cdr3_nt: TGTGCCACCAGTGACTTTGGGGCAGATGGCTACACCTTC
cdr3_aa: CATSDFGADGYTF